These 3 T cell receptor beta chains came from one sample sequenced in a study of molecular identifiers for immune sequencing clone quantification. TCRdb re-called the PCR reads with MiXCR, one entry per CDR3 protein. The data contain tens of thousands of distinct CDR3 sequences, under 25% of them singletons. Sequencing input: naive CD8+ T cells from blood, with Jurkat cell RNA spiked in. Subset indicated: FACS-sorted CD8+CD4-CCR7+CD45RA+ naive T cells. The receptors shown here come from a human donor in good health. Some libraries in this study had Jurkat cell RNA spiked in.

This clonotype was counted many times. Mismatch with germline at one junction end may stem from a read error. The V and J genes are TRBV4-1 and TRBJ2-5, with TRBD2 matching 15 bases. The CDR3 extends over 17 amino acids. Germline lookup yields CDR1 MGHRA and CDR2 YSYEKL. The CDR3 here is CASSEKDPGLAGGPTDF. CDR3 bases: TGCGCCAGCAGCGAGAAGGATCCGGGACTAGCGGGAGGACCCACGGACTTC.

With respect to this clonotype: Compared with germline, one end of the junction differs, possibly owing to a read error. The DNA of the CDR3 is TGTGCCAGCAGCCGGACACAGGGGGTCGACGCTGAAGCTCTCTTT. As protein: CASSRTQGVDAEALF. The rearrangement joins TRBV7-9 to TRBJ1-1, with TRBD1 matching 8 bases. The CDR3 has 15 amino acids. CDR1 SEHNR and CDR2 FQNEAQ come from the germline V gene (reference sequence).

This clonotype was observed at least ten times. This chain's CDR3 is CAWSVPPRQGLAYEQYF. The CDR3, as DNA: TGTGCCTGGAGTGTACCCCCACGACAGGGCTTGGCCTACGAGCAGTACTTC. This chain uses TRBV30 with TRBJ2-7; TRBD1 aligns across 7 bases. Looked up from germline, CDR1 is GTSNPN and CDR2 is SVGIG (reference sequence). The CDR3 covers 17 residues. Trimming removed 0 bases from V and 2 bases from J; junction bases left unmatched: 13.